This T cell receptor beta chain was sequenced in a study of glioma-infiltrating T cells. To note about this clonotype: A much larger clone lies one base from this, so it may be a read error.

The iRepertoire nested amplicon-rescue multiplex PCR amplified TCR alpha and beta CDR3s from RNA. Each CDR3 protein gets one entry after TCRdb re-called the multiplex PCR reads with MiXCR. The table lists approximately 110,000 distinct CDR3 sequences, less than 30% of them singletons. The CDR3 has 16 amino acids. Germline V gene data show CDR1 as SGHRS and CDR2 as YFSETQ. Trimming cost V 4 bases and J 0 bases, with 15 bases left between them. This sequence originates from a human donor with low-grade glioma or glioblastoma, undergoing nonglioma brain surgery, or in good health (not recorded which). Sequencing was performed on glioma tissue, nonneoplastic brain tissue, or PBMCs (not recorded which). The chain is built from TRBV5-1 and TRBJ2-3, with D maybe TRBD2 (5 bases). CDR3 loop: CASSTLIPGSTDTQYF. CDR3 DNA sequence: TGCGCCAGCAGCACCCTGATTCCGGGAAGCACAGATACGCAGTATTTT.